This TCR beta chain is from a study of cytomegalovirus exposure and HLA in healthy donors. In the case of this clone: What it binds is not known.

The study ran its PCR with 60 Vbeta and 13 Jbeta primers. Per the original data handling: Approximately 10 million shared chains were among approximately 87 million unique TCR beta chains counted in a later analysis. Libraries were prepared by immunoSEQ multiplex PCR; TCRdb keeps only in-frame clonotypes and omits some of them. D and trimming come from the DNA, and the V and J calls and clone size come from that table. Of about 38,000 clones in the sample, 70% to 90% are singletons; the top ten hold more than 9.5%. Germline lookup yields CDR1 KGHSH and CDR2 LQKENI. The CDR3 contains 14 residues. Trimming removed 5 bases from V and 5 bases from J, with 13 bases in between. Study-level points and caveats: Common viral pathogens were later found to be apparently linked to several of the most significant clusters. Analyses of presence/absence relied on an assumption of roughly uniform sequencing depth across donors.

The V gene is TRBV18, the J gene TRBJ1-3; D is possibly TRBD1 (5 bases). The sample consisted of PBMCs. This clonotype was sampled from a woman in her 40s in good health and CMV-seropositive. The CDR3 DNA sequence: TGTGCCAGCTCATCTTCTGACAGCCGAAACACCATATATTTT. Encoded protein: CASSSSDSRNTIYF. Full variable domain (outside the CDR3, taken from reference TRBV18 and TRBJ1-3): NAGVMQNPRHLVRRRGQEARLRCSPMKGHSHVYWYRQLPEEGLKFMVYLQKENIIDESGMPKERFSAEFPKEGPSILRIQQVVRGDSAAYFCASSSSDSRNTIYFGEGSWLTVV.